A single sample gave rise to the 25 T cell receptor beta chains below, sequenced in a study of blood T cell repertoires in COVID-19. Profiling relied on immunoSEQ multiplex PCR, and the TCRdb table lists in-frame clones only, not all of them. The table lists about 41,000 clones, 70% to 90% of them singletons. The source material was peripheral blood. These receptors originate from a man aged 60 to 75 with acute or convalescent COVID-19.

This chain connects TRBV7-2 to TRBJ2-7, with 7 nucleotides matching TRBD1. Trimming cost V 4 bases and J 3 bases; bases outside gene matches: 9. This CDR3 spans 15 amino acids. Germline CDR1 and CDR2: SGHTA and FQGNSA. CDR3 protein: CASSSRTGQIYEQYF. In DNA, the CDR3 is TGTGCCAGCAGCTCTAGAACGGGACAGATCTACGAGCAGTACTTC. Drawing the rest from reference TRBV7-2 and TRBJ2-7, the complete variable domain is GAGVSQSPSNKVTEKGKDVELRCDPISGHTALYWYRQSLGQGLEFLIYFQGNSAPDKSGLPSDRFSAERTGGSVSTLTIQRTQQEDSAVYLCASSSRTGQIYEQYFGPGTRLTVT.

By sample share, this clone is medium-sized. The chain employs TRBV4-3 and TRBJ1-1, with 8 bases lining up with TRBD1. The germline V gene encodes CDR1 LGHNA and CDR2 YSLEER. The junction had 1 base not matched to a gene; V was cut back by 0 bases and J by 4 bases. The CDR3 spans 14 residues. CDR3 DNA sequence: TGCGCCAGCAGCCAAGACAGGGGGCCCACTGAAGCTTTCTTT. This encodes CASSQDRGPTEAFF.

The V and J genes are TRBV12-3 or TRBV12-4 and TRBJ1-1; the D gene is possibly TRBD1 (5 bases). The V and J ends lost 4 bases and 7 bases respectively, with 13 bases between them. The CDR3 is 13 residues long. CDR3 amino acids: CASSSHGGVEAFF. The CDR3 DNA is TGTGCCAGCAGTTCCCACGGAGGGGTTGAAGCTTTCTTT.

This chain joins TRBV6-5 and TRBJ1-2; no definite D call. Germline V gene data show CDR1 as MNHEY and CDR2 as SVGAGI. V lost 10 bases and J 6 bases, leaving 21 bases between the germline ends. The CDR3 sequence is 14 residues long. The CDR3 region is CATRERVQFDGYTF. In DNA, the CDR3 is TGTGCCACCCGGGAAAGAGTTCAATTTGATGGCTACACCTTC.

The chain has TRBV19 and TRBJ1-3; unclear D gene. Trimming shortened V by 5 bases and J by 4 bases, and 15 bases separated the two germline ends. The germline V gene has CDR1 LNHDA and CDR2 SQIVND (reference sequence). This CDR3 is 15 amino acids long. The CDR3 DNA reads as TGTGCCAGTAGTCTTTCGTGGACGGGAGGAAACACCATATATTTT. Residues: CASSLSWTGGNTIYF.

V usage is TRBV7-6 and J usage is TRBJ2-7; D is unclear. Germline CDR1 reads SGHVS; CDR2 reads FNYEAQ. The CDR3 contains 13 residues. Trimming stripped 0 bases from V and 4 bases from J, with 7 bases between. CDR3 amino acids: CASSLASPYEQYF. The CDR3, as DNA: TGTGCCAGCAGCTTAGCTAGCCCGTACGAGCAGTACTTC.

Points on this clone: Within the sample, other DNA sequences also encode this same CDR3. V gene TRBV5-1 combines with J gene TRBJ2-2; 7 bases are a match to TRBD1. Looked up from germline, CDR1 is SGHRS and CDR2 is YFSETQ. With V trimmed by 4 bases and J by 0 bases, 3 bases remained unmatched. The CDR3 sequence is 15 residues long. This CDR3 is CASSLGTANTGELFF. The CDR3 DNA sequence: TGCGCCAGCAGCCTCGGGACAGCGAACACCGGGGAGCTGTTTTTT.

This clone was observed a few times. V is TRBV15 and J is TRBJ2-7, with 8 bases fitting TRBD1. The junction had 12 bases not matched to a gene; V was cut back by 1 base and J by 7 bases. CDR1 LNHNV and CDR2 YYDKDF come from the germline V gene (reference sequence). The CDR3 length is 16 residues. The chain's CDR3 is CATSRGGRGPFEEQYF. CDR3 coding DNA: TGTGCCACCAGCAGAGGGGGCAGGGGGCCCTTTGAGGAGCAGTACTTC.

The CDR3 nucleotides are TGTGCCACCAGCAGAGTAGGGGTCGAGCAGTACTTC. It is translated as CATSRVGVEQYF. The gene calls are TRBV15 and TRBJ2-7; weak D call: TRBD1 (5 bases). Germline V gene lookup returns CDR1 LNHNV and CDR2 YYDKDF (reference sequence). V dropped 1 base and J dropped 6 bases, with 7 bases sitting between them. This CDR3 comprises 12 residues.

This clone was found once. The chain joins TRBV7-9 to TRBJ1-2; 8 positions agree with TRBD1. The V segment lost 4 bases and the J segment 8 bases; nucleotides outside the gene matches: 15. The CDR3 is made up of 16 amino acids. Germline V gene lookup returns CDR1 SEHNR and CDR2 FQNEAQ (reference sequence). The CDR3 loop reads CASSSEPDRASSGYTF. CDR3 DNA sequence: TGTGCCAGCAGCTCCGAACCGGACAGGGCCTCCAGCGGCTACACCTTC. Together with reference TRBV7-9 and TRBJ1-2, the CDR3 gives the full variable domain: DTGVSQNPRHKITKRGQNVTFRCDPISEHNRLYWYRQTLGQGPEFLTYFQNEAQLEKSRLLSDRFSAERPKGSFSTLEIQRTEQGDSAMYLCASSSEPDRASSGYTFGSGTRLTVV.

CDR3 loop: CASSLAPWAGGLLTNEQFF. The CDR3 nucleotides read TGTGCCAGCAGCTTAGCCCCCTGGGCGGGGGGCCTCCTAACCAATGAGCAGTTCTTC. The chain carries TRBV7-3 and TRBJ2-1; 8 positions agree with TRBD2. Germline loops: CDR1 SGHTA, CDR2 FQGTGA. The CDR3 sequence is 19 residues long. V gave up 2 bases and J gave up 6 bases; unmatched junction bases: 18.

The chain employs TRBV7-2 and TRBJ2-7; 8 bases map to TRBD2. V gave up 1 base and J gave up 7 bases; unmatched junction bases: 3. This CDR3 spans 13 amino acids. Germline CDR1 SGHTA, CDR2 FQGNSA. The CDR3 sequence is CASSLERGWEQYF. CDR3 bases: TGTGCCAGCAGCTTAGAGCGGGGGTGGGAGCAGTACTTC.

The chain combines TRBV12-3 or TRBV12-4 with TRBJ1-2, with D possibly being TRBD1 (6 bases). The CDR3 is 12 residues long. V was pared by 6 bases and J by 4 bases, with 9 bases between. CDR3 sequence: CASREQGYGYTF. CDR3 in DNA: TGTGCCAGCAGGGAACAGGGCTATGGCTACACCTTC.

Here the CDR3 DNA reads TGTGCCAGCACCATGAACCGAGGGGACAGGGTGAACACTGAAGCTTTCTTT. Protein sequence: CASTMNRGDRVNTEAFF. J is TRBJ1-1 and V is TRBV2; 9 nucleotides line up with TRBD1. This CDR3 region has 17 residues. Germline CDR1 reads SNHLY; CDR2 reads FYNNEI. V shed 7 bases and J 0 bases; nucleotides not matched to a gene: 12.

The rearrangement links TRBV3-1 (or the pseudogene TRBV3-2) to TRBJ2-1; 11 bases agree with TRBD2. Germline values: CDR1 LGHDT, CDR2 YNNKEL (reference sequence). The ends lost 1 base at V and 11 bases at J; junction bases unmatched: 13. This CDR3 comprises 17 residues. CDR3 amino acids: CASSQGPLGTSGDKQFF. The CDR3 coding sequence is TGTGCCAGCAGCCAAGGGCCCCTCGGGACTAGCGGTGACAAGCAGTTCTTC.

The V and J genes are TRBV7-9 and TRBJ1-2; TRBD1 agrees at 8 bases. The germline CDR1 and CDR2 sequences are SEHNR and FQNEAQ (reference sequence). V was pared by 6 bases and J by 2 bases, with 2 bases of the junction left unmatched. This CDR3 has 13 residues. This CDR3 is CASSRTGNYGYTF. CDR3 sequence (DNA): TGTGCCAGCAGTCGGACAGGGAACTATGGCTACACCTTC.

The chain has TRBV6-6 and TRBJ2-3; 8 bases agree with TRBD2. The CDR3 sequence is 15 residues long. Germline CDR1 MNHNY, CDR2 SVGAGI (reference sequence). The trim removed 0 bases at V and 6 bases at J, leaving 5 bases unmatched. The CDR3 bases are TGTGCCAGCAGTTACTCTCGGGGGGGCGAGGATACGCAGTATTTT. As protein: CASSYSRGGEDTQYF.

This rearrangement joins TRBV29-1 to TRBJ2-1; D might be TRBD1 (6 bases). V was clipped by 6 bases and J by 1 base, with 10 bases between them. The length of the CDR3 is 13 residues. Germline values: CDR1 SQVTM, CDR2 ANQGSEA. The CDR3 region is CSVVGGSYNEQFF. The CDR3 nucleotides read TGCAGCGTCGTAGGGGGTTCCTACAATGAGCAGTTCTTC.

The chain uses TRBV3-1 (or the pseudogene TRBV3-2) and TRBJ2-3; maybe TRBD2 (5 bases). The CDR3 contains 14 residues. The ends were cut back, 1 base at V and 7 bases at J, with 12 bases in the middle. Germline lookup yields CDR1 LGHDT and CDR2 YNNKEL (reference sequence). The CDR3 sequence is CASSQATSGYTQYF. CDR3 coding DNA: TGTGCCAGCAGCCAAGCTACTAGTGGCTATACGCAGTATTTT.

The chain links TRBV16 to TRBJ1-5; D gene unclear. Germline V gene lookup returns CDR1 KGHSY and CDR2 FQNENV. V was clipped by 6 bases and J by 4 bases, with 13 bases between them. This CDR3 spans 14 amino acids. The CDR3 sequence: CASSPLGGNQPQHF. The CDR3 region has the DNA TGTGCCAGCAGTCCTCTCGGAGGTAATCAGCCCCAGCATTTT.

This clone appeared once. This chain joins TRBV5-5 and TRBJ1-1, with D possibly being TRBD1 (5 bases). From germline, CDR1 is SGHKS and CDR2 YYEKEE (reference sequence). V lost 1 base to trimming and J lost 4 bases, with 11 bases between them. The CDR3 is made up of 14 amino acids. The CDR3 loop reads CASSLSGLGTEAFF. CDR3 sequence (DNA): TGTGCCAGCAGCTTGTCAGGGCTCGGCACTGAAGCTTTCTTT.

The gene calls are TRBV7-8 and TRBJ1-2; D gene unclear. Trimming removed 3 bases at V and 0 bases at J, with 5 bases between. The germline V gene has CDR1 SGHVS and CDR2 FQNEAQ. CDR3 length: 13 residues. The CDR3 reads CASSLGPNYGYTF. As DNA, the CDR3 is TGTGCCAGCAGCTTGGGCCCTAACTATGGCTACACCTTC.

The chain joins TRBV9 to TRBJ1-2, with 8 bases matching TRBD1. J gave up 13 bases and V 3 bases, and 8 bases lay outside the gene matches. The CDR3 extends over 12 amino acids. The germline V gene has CDR1 SGDLS and CDR2 YYNGEE. The DNA for the CDR3 is TGTGCCAGCAGCGGACAGGGGCCGGCCTTCACCTTC. Residues: CASSGQGPAFTF.

The rearrangement joins TRBV4-3 to TRBJ1-1, with D unclear. The ends were cut back, 0 bases at V and 3 bases at J, with 8 bases in the middle. CDR1 LGHNA and CDR2 YSLEER come from the germline V gene. The CDR3 totals 14 residues. CDR3 region: CASSQDPGYTEAFF. The CDR3 bases are TGCGCCAGCAGCCAAGACCCGGGGTACACTGAAGCTTTCTTT.

V usage is TRBV11-2 and J usage is TRBJ2-7; D possibly corresponds to TRBD2 (6 bases). Germline V CDR1 and CDR2: SGHAT, FQNNGV. The CDR3 extends over 15 amino acids. The ends were cut back, 1 base at V and 0 bases at J, with 10 bases in the middle. In DNA, the CDR3 is TGTGCCAGCAGCTTAGTTTTCGGGAGCTCCTACGAGCAGTACTTC. Its translation is CASSLVFGSSYEQYF.